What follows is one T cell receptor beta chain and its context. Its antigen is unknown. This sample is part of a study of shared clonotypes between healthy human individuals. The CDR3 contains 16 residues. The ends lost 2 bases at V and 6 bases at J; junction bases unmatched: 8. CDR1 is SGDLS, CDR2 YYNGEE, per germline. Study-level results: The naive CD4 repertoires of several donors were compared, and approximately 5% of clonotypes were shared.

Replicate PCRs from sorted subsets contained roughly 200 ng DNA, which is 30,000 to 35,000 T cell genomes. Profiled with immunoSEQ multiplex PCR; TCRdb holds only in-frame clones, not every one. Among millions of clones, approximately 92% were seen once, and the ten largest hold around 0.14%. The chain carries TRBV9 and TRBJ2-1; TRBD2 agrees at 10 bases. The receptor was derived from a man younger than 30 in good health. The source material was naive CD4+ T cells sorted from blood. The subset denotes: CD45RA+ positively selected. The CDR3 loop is CASSVSGGAFFNEQFF. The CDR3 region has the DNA TGTGCCAGCAGCGTGAGCGGGGGGGCCTTTTTCAATGAGCAGTTCTTC. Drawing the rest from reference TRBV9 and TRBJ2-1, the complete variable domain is DSGVTQTPKHLITATGQRVTLRCSPRSGDLSVYWYQQSLDQGLQFLIQYYNGEERAKGNILERFSAQQFPDLHSELNLSSLELGDSALYFCASSVSGGAFFNEQFFGPGTRLTVL.